This T cell receptor (beta chain) was recovered during a study of T cells and Merkel cell carcinoma outcomes. With regard to this clone: What it recognizes is unknown.

Method: immunoSEQ multiplex PCR; TCRdb's copy keeps in-frame clones and lacks some. Of some 21,000 clones listed, about 80% are singletons. Germline CDR1 is SGHDN and CDR2 is FVKESK. Trimming removed 0 bases at V and 4 bases at J, with 21 bases between. This CDR3 is built from 18 residues. Findings and limits, study-wide: In Merkel cell carcinoma, repertoire and T-cell density reportedly predicted outcomes.

This receptor was obtained from a human donor with Merkel cell carcinoma. V usage is TRBV14 and J usage is TRBJ1-2; TRBD1 is a possible D gene (6 bases). Source material: tumor tissue from Merkel cell carcinoma. The CDR3 spells CASSQETEGGGGIYGYTF. CDR3 bases: TGTGCCAGCAGCCAAGAAACCGAGGGGGGGGGCGGCATCTATGGCTACACCTTC.